This T cell receptor (beta chain) is from a study of TIL therapy for anti-PD-1-resistant metastatic lung cancer (dated by TCRdb to the early 2020s). For context, the study as a whole: Among the enrolled patients, the median age was around 54 years (range roughly 38-75), and the median tumor PD-L1 proportion score was roughly 6.4%. Most of the cohort had lung adenocarcinoma, a handful of tumors were EGFR-mutant and two were ALK-rearranged, and half of the patients were current or former smokers. T cell receptor beta sequencing of tumor and peripheral blood was used to follow clonotypes across the tumor, the expanded TIL product and serial blood samples. Across the cohort, whole-exome sequencing showed a median non-synonymous tumor mutation burden of 1.5 mutations per megabase.

The immunoSEQ v3 hsTCRB kit was used to amplify TCR beta CDR3 regions from genomic DNA through bias-controlled multiplex PCR. An Illumina NextSeq 500 was used to sequence the TCR libraries, reaching roughly 1.8 million read pairs at survey level or roughly 4.5-6 million at deep level. From the authors' description of their analysis: V, D and J genes were assigned, non-productive sequences were removed, and clonality was reported by immunoSEQ Analyzer software. Repertoires were compared by productive Simpson clonality and by the Morisita overlap index of productive TRB rearrangements between infused TIL and blood. This immuneACCESS table, as held by TCRdb, lists in-frame sequences with V and J called but not all clones. Of the missing ones, under half trace to an unresolved V gene in checked studies; the others have no known cause. The V and J calls and clone size come from that table; D and trimming were worked out from the DNA. The sample table shows approximately 23,000 clones, and roughly 69% are seen once. The top ten constitute about 16% of the sample.

Overall results and qualifications from the work: The study protocol defined all tumor marker inferences as exploratory. Higher clonality and lower diversity were observed in expanded TIL cultures than in baseline intratumoral T cells (median clonality around 5.7% vs 31%, p < 0.0001). Clonal turnover during TIL culture was high, and many clones enriched in the product were not detected in the baseline tumor, suggesting clonal contraction instead of faithful expansion. The cohort was highly selected, with more treatment-naive, never-smoker and oncogene-addicted patients than typical, limiting generalizability.

The junction shows trimming of 6 bases on V and 3 bases on J, plus 8 bases between the germline ends. The CDR3, cysteine through phenylalanine, is 12 amino acids long. The only DNA kept is the CDR3, 36 bases in frame from the first base. The CDR1 and CDR2 encoded by the germline V gene are SQVTM and ANQGSEA. With regard to this clone: Its recognized antigen is unknown. Per-base qualities were not stored, and no clone one base away is much larger.

This specimen's time point label, per the study, means: pre-treatment sample, taken before nivolumab and TIL therapy. The baseline tumor samples, taken from the same resection that was used to grow TIL, were excised metastases, most often pleural nodules or supraclavicular lymph nodes. Tumors were collected before any PD-1/PD-L1 blockade, after which patients were given nivolumab, and patients who progressed were given lymphodepletion, an infusion of expanded TIL and IL-2. A phase I trial run at two centers enrolled adults with stage 4 NSCLC between 2017 and early 2020. Samples came from a single-arm, open-label phase I trial of tumor-infiltrating lymphocyte therapy with nivolumab in advanced non-small cell lung cancer. Portions of each resected tumor were snap-frozen in liquid nitrogen and were stored at -80 degrees C. Tumor regions of interest were selected on H&E sections using laser-capture macrodissection, ground into about 15 mg aliquots, and extracted using Qiagen Allprep kits.

The source material was tumor tissue, sampled at baseline. This receptor chain uses TRBV29-1 and TRBJ2-2, with the identity of the D gene unclear. The TCR was taken from a woman aged 30 to 85 with non-small cell lung cancer. The nucleotide sequence is TGCAGCGTCGCGACCTACACCGGGGAGCTGTTTTTT. Translated, it reads CSVATYTGELFF.